This T cell receptor (beta chain) was obtained from a study of cytomegalovirus exposure and HLA in healthy donors. Background on the study: In an earlier analysis, 90 million to 130 million unique TCR beta sequences were found from some 200 million T cells.

This CDR3 has 14 amino acids. V lost 3 bases, J lost 4 bases, and 7 bases stayed unmatched. Germline V lookup: CDR1 SGHDT, CDR2 YYEEEE. 60 Vbeta and 13 Jbeta primers were used in PCR. TCRdb keeps only in-frame clones here, not all; method: immunoSEQ multiplex PCR. The data show under 130,000 clones, around 74% seen once. The sample consisted of PBMCs. The chain recombines TRBV5-6 with TRBJ2-7, with 7 bases matching TRBD1. This sequence originates from a middle-aged man in good health and CMV-seronegative. CDR3 amino acids: CASSYRQGVYEQYF. The CDR3 nucleotides read TGTGCCAGCAGCTACCGACAGGGTGTATACGAGCAGTACTTC.